The sequence of this T cell receptor beta chain was determined in a study of OX40 agonist ivuxolimab in advanced cancers. Study summary: Cancers in dose escalation were hepatocellular, melanoma, renal cell and head and neck. Regarding the study as a whole: Low normalized T-cell clonal expansion was also seen in some nonresponders. The investigators did not determine what antigen specificity the expanded peripheral T cells had.

Trimming removed 1 base at V and 0 bases at J, with 13 bases between. This CDR3 is built from 17 residues. CDR1 and CDR2 (germline): SGHVS, FNYEAQ. Libraries were prepared by immunoSEQ multiplex PCR; TCRdb keeps only in-frame clonotypes and omits some of them. This sample has just over 50,000 clones; about nine tenths occur once, and the top ten carry roughly 3.5%. Worth noting for this clone: As yet, its antigen is unknown.

The sample consisted of CD4+ or CD8+ T cells sorted from blood, taken in a trial of the OX40 agonist ivuxolimab. This chain connects TRBV7-6 to TRBJ1-5; D is uncertain. The clonotype originates from an adult with an advanced solid tumor such as melanoma, head and neck, liver or kidney cancer. The CDR3 protein is CASSLGVGQDSNQPQHF. In nucleotides, the CDR3 is TGTGCCAGCAGCTTAGGAGTAGGGCAGGATAGCAATCAGCCCCAGCATTTT.